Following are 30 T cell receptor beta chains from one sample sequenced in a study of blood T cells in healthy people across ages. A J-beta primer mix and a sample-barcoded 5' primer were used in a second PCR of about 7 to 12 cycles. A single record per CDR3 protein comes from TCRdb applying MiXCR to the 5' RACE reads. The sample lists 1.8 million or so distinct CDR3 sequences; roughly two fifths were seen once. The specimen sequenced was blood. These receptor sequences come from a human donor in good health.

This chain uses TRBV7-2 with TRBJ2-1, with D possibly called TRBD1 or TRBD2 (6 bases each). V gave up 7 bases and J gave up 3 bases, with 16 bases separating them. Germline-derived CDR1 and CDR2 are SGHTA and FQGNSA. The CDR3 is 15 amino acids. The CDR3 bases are TGTGCCAGCACCCCACAGAGGGGGGACTACAATGAGCAGTTCTTC. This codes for CASTPQRGDYNEQFF.

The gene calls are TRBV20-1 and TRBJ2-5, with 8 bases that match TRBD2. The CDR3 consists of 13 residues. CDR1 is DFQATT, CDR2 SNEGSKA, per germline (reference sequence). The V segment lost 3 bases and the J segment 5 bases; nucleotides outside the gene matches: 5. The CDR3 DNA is TGCAGTGCTAGTCGCGGGGGGAGCGAGACCCAGTACTTC. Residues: CSASRGGSETQYF.

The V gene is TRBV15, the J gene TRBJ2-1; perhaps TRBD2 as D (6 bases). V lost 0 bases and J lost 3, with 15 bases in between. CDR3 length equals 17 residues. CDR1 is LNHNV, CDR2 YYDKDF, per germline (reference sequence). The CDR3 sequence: CATSREPRGGDYNEQFF. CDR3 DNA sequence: TGTGCCACCAGCAGAGAACCCCGCGGCGGGGACTACAATGAGCAGTTCTTC.

CDR3 coding DNA: TGTGCCAGCCAACAGGGGGCGAGAGATCAGCCCCAGCATTTT. Amino acids: CASQQGARDQPQHF. This chain connects TRBV7-2 to TRBJ1-5, with 9 bases identical to TRBD1. The CDR3 sequence is 14 residues long. V gave up 8 bases and J gave up 5 bases; unmatched junction bases: 7. Germline CDR1 is SGHTA and CDR2 is FQGNSA.

The CDR3 is CASNNRFYNEQFF. The CDR3 DNA reads as TGTGCCAGTAACAACCGGTTCTACAATGAGCAGTTCTTC. The chain employs TRBV19 and TRBJ2-1, with unresolved D. The length of the CDR3 is 13 residues. From germline, CDR1 is LNHDA and CDR2 SQIVND (reference sequence). V shed 7 bases and J shed 3 bases, with 10 bases lying between them.

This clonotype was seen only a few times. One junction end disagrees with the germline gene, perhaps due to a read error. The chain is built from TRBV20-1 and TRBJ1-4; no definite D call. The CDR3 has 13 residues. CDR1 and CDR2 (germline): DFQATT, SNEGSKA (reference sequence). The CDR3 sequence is CSASNPGREKRFF. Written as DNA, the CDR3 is TGCAGTGCTAGTAATCCCGGACGTGAAAAACGGTTTTTT.

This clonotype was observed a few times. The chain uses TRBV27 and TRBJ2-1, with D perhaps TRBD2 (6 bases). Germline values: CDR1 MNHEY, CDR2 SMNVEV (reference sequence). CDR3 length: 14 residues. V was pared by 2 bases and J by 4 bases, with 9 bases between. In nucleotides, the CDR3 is TGTGCCAGCAGTTTAAGACTAGATTACAATGAGCAGTTCTTC. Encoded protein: CASSLRLDYNEQFF.

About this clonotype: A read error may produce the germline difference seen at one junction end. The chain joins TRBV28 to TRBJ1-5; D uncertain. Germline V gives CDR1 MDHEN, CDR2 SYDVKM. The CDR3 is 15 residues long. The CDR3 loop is CASSLFGEGNQPQHF. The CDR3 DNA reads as TGTGCCAGCAGCTTATTTGGGGAGGGCAATCAGCCCCAGCATTTT.

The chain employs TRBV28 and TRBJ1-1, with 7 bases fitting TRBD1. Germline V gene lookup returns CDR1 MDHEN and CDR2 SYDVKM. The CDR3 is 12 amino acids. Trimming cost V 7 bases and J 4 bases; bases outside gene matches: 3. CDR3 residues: CASKEGATEAFF. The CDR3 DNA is TGTGCCAGCAAAGAGGGGGCCACTGAAGCTTTCTTT.

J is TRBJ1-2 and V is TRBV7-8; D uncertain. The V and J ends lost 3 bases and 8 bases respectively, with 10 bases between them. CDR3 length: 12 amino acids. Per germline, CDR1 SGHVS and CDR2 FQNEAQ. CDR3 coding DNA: TGTGCCAGCAGCTTCGTCGGGTTCGGCTACACCTTC. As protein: CASSFVGFGYTF.

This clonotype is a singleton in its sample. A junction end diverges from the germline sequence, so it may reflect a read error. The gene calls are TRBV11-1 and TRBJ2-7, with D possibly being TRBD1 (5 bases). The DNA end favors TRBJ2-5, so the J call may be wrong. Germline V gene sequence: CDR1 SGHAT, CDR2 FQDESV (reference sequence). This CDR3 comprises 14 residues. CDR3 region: CASSLDMVRETQYF. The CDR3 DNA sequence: TGCGCCAGCAGCCTGGACATGGTTAGAGAGACCCAGTACTTC.

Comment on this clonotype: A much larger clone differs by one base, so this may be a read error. In DNA, the CDR3 is TGCGCCAGCAAGGAGACTGGCCAAGAGACCCGGTACTTC. It yields the protein CASKETGQETRYF. This rearrangement joins TRBV5-1 to TRBJ2-5, with D unresolved. The germline gives CDR1 SGHRS, CDR2 YFSETQ. The CDR3 runs 13 residues. Full variable domain (rest looked up from reference TRBV5-1 and TRBJ2-5): KAGVTQTPRYLIKTRGQQVTLSCSPISGHRSVSWYQQTPGQGLQFLFEYFSETQRNKGNFPGRFSGRQFSNSRSEMNVSTLELGDSALYLCASKETGQETRYFGPGTRLLVL.

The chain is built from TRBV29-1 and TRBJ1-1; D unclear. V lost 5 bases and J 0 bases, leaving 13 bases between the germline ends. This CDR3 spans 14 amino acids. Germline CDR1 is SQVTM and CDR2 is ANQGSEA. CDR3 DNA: TGCAGCGTTAGGAGGCCGGGTCTGAACACTGAAGCTTTCTTT. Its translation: CSVRRPGLNTEAFF.

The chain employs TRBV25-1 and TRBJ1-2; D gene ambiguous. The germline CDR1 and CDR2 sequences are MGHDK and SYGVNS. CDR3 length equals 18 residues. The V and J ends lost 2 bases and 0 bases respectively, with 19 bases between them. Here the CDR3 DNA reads TGTGCCAGCAGTGAACCCGGTGGCAGGCGTCGGGCTAACTATGGCTACACCTTC. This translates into CASSEPGGRRRANYGYTF.

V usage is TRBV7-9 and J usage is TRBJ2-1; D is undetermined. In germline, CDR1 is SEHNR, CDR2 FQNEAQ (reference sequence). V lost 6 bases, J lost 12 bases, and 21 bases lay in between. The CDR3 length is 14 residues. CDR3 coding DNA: TGTGCCAGCAGTCACAGCGCGGTGGGTTCAGGGCAGTTCTTC. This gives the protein CASSHSAVGSGQFF. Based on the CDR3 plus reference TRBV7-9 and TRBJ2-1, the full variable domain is DTGVSQNPRHKITKRGQNVTFRCDPISEHNRLYWYRQTLGQGPEFLTYFQNEAQLEKSRLLSDRFSAERPKGSFSTLEIQRTEQGDSAMYLCASSHSAVGSGQFFGPGTRLTVL.

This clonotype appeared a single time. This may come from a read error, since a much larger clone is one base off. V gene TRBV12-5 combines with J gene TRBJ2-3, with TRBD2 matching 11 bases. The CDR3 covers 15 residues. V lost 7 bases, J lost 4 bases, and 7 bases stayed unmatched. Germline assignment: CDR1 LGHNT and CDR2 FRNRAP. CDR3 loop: CASAPTSGGADTQYF. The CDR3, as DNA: TGTGCTAGTGCACCCACTAGCGGGGGAGCAGATACGCAGTATTTT. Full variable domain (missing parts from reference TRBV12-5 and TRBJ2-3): DARVTQTPRHKVTEMGQEVTMRCQPILGHNTVFWYRQTMMQGLELLAYFRNRAPLDDSGMPKDRFSAEMPDATLATLKIQPSEPRDSAVYFCASAPTSGGADTQYFGPGTRLTVL.

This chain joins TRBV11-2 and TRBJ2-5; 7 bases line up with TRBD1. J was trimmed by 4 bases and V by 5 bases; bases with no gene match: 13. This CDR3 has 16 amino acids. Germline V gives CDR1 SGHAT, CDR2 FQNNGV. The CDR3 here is CASSQDRQKEGETQYF. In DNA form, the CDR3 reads TGTGCCAGCAGCCAGGACAGGCAAAAAGAGGGAGAGACCCAGTACTTC.

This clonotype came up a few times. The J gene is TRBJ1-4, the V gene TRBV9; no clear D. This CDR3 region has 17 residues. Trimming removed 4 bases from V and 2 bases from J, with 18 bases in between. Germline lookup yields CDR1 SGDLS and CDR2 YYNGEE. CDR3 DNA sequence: TGTGCCAGCAGCAAACCCGGGAACTTAGGGACTAATGAAAAACTGTTTTTT. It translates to CASSKPGNLGTNEKLFF.

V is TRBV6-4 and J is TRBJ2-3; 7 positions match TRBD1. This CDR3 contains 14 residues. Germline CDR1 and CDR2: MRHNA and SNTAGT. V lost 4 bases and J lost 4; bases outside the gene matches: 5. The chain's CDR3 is CASSADREADTQYF. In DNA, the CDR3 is TGTGCCAGCAGTGCAGACAGGGAAGCAGATACGCAGTATTTT.

The CDR3 sequence: CASSLTYGNTEAFF. CDR3 sequence (DNA): TGTGCCAGCAGCTTAACGTATGGGAACACTGAAGCTTTCTTT. The gene calls are TRBV7-3 and TRBJ1-1, with D hard to call. In germline, CDR1 is SGHTA, CDR2 FQGTGA. This CDR3 is built from 14 residues. Trimming took off 0 bases at V and 1 base at J, with 6 bases between the two ends. Supplemented by reference TRBV7-3 and TRBJ1-1, the full variable domain reads GAGVSQTPSNKVTEKGKYVELRCDPISGHTALYWYRQSLGQGPEFLIYFQGTGAADDSGLPNDRFFAVRPEGSVSTLKIQRTERGDSAVYLCASSLTYGNTEAFFGQGTRLTVV.

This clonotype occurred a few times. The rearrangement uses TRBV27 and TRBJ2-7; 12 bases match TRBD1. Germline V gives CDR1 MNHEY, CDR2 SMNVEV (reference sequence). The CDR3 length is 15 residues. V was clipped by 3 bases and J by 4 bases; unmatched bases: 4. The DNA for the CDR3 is TGTGCCAGCAGTTTGTCGGGACAGGGGGCATACGAGCAGTACTTC. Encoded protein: CASSLSGQGAYEQYF.

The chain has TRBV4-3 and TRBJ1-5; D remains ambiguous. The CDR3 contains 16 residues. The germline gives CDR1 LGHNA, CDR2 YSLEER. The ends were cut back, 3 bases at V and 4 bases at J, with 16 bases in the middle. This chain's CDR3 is CASSQEIGHQNQPQHF. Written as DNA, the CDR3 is TGCGCCAGCAGCCAGGAAATAGGCCACCAAAATCAGCCCCAGCATTTT.

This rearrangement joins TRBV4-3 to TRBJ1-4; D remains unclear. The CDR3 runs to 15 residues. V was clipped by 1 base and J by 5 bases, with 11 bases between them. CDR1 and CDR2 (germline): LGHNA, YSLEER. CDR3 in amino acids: CASSQGYSLNEKLFF. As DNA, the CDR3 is TGCGCCAGCAGCCAAGGATACAGCTTGAATGAAAAACTGTTTTTT.

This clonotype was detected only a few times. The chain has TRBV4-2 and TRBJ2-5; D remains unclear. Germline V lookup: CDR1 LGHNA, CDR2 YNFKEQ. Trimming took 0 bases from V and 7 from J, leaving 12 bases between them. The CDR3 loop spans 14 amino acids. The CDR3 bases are TGTGCCAGCAGCCAAGATACCCTTATAGGGACCCAGTACTTC. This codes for CASSQDTLIGTQYF.

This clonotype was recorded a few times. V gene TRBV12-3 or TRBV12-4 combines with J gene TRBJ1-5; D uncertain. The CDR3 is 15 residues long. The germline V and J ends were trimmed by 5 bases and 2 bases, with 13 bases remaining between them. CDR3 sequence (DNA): TGTGCCAGCAGTAATTCTAACGGGGGCAATCAGCCCCAGCATTTT. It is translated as CASSNSNGGNQPQHF.

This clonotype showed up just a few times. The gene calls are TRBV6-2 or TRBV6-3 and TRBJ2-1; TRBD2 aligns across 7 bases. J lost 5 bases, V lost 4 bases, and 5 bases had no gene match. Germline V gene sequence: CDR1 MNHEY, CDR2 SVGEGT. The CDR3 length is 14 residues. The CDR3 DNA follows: TGTGCCAGCAGTTTTTTTCTAGCGGACAATGAGCAGTTCTTC. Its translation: CASSFFLADNEQFF.

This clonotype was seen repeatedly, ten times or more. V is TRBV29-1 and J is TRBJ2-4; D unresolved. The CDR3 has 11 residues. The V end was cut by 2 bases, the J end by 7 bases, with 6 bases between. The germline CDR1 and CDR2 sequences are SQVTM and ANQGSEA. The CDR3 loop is CSVESRNIQYF. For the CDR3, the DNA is TGCAGCGTTGAATCCCGGAACATTCAGTACTTC. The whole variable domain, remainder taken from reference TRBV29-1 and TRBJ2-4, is SAVISQKPSRDICQRGTSLTIQCQVDSQVTMMFWYRQQPGQSLTLIATANQGSEATYESGFVIDKFPISRPNLTFSTLTVSNMSPEDSSIYLCSVESRNIQYFGAGTRLSVL.

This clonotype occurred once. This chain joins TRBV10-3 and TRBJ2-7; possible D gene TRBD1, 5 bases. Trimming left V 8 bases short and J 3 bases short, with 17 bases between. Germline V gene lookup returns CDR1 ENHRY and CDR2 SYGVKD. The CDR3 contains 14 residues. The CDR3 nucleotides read TGTGCCATCTCAGGGTTTGGTTTTTTCTACGAGCAGTACTTC. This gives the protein CAISGFGFFYEQYF.

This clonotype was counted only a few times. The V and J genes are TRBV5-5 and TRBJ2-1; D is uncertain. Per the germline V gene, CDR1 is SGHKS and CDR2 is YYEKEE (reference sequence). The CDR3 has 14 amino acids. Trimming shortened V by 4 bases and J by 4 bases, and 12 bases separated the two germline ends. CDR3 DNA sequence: TGTGCCAGCAGCCCGGTCCCAGGTTACAATGAGCAGTTCTTC. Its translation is CASSPVPGYNEQFF.

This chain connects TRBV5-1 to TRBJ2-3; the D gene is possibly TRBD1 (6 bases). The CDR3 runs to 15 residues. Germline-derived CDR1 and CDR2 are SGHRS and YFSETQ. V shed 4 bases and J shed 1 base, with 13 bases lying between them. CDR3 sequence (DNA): TGCGCCAGCAGCCTGGGCTACAGGGGCACAGATACGCAGTATTTT. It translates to CASSLGYRGTDTQYF.